This T cell receptor beta chain came from a study of blood T cell repertoires in COVID-19. About the study: Donors in the United States, Italy and Spain gave samples during acute or convalescent COVID-19.

Trimming removed 5 bases from V and 2 bases from J; junction bases left unmatched: 3. The CDR3 runs to 15 residues. CDR1 is SNHLY and CDR2 is FYNNEI in the germline V gene. Individuals aged 18 to 89 years were recruited from roughly 23 US areas. Cohorts were based on clinical histories the participants reported. Cohort 3 recovered donors had two negative PCRs, clearance, or symptom resolution. Using immunoSEQ multiplex PCR, the repertoire was profiled, and TCRdb retains in-frame clones only, with some absent. Among 200,000 to 250,000 clones listed, approximately 84% were seen once. The sample was PBMCs or T cells enriched from blood (not recorded which). The source of this sequence is a man aged 40-49 years who had recovered from COVID-19. The chain is built from TRBV2 and TRBJ2-1; TRBD2 agrees at 10 bases. In DNA, the CDR3 is TGTGCCAGCAGTCAACTAGCGGGGACCTACAATGAGCAGTTCTTC. It yields the protein CASSQLAGTYNEQFF.